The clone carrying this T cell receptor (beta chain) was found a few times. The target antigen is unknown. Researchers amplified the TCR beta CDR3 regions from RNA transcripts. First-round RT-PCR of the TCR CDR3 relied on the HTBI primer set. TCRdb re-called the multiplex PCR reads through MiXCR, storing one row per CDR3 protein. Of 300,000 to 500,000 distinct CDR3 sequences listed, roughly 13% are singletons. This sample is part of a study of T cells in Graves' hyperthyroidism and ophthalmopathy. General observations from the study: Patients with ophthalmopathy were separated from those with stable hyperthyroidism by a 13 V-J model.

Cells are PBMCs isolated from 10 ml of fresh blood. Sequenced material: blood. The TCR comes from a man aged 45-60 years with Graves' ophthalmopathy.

The CDR3 sequence: CASREGAGGGYEQYF. The CDR3 DNA is TGCGCCAGCAGAGAGGGGGCAGGGGGAGGGTACGAGCAGTACTTC. The J gene is TRBJ2-7, the V gene TRBV5-1; D tentatively fits TRBD1 or TRBD2 (7 bases each). Germline V gene sequence: CDR1 SGHRS, CDR2 YFSETQ. V was pared by 5 bases and J by 4 bases, with 19 bases between. The CDR3 is made up of 15 amino acids.